Described below is a single TCR beta chain sequence and its context. This entry is derived from a study of blood T cell repertoires in COVID-19. The wider study: From the United States, Italy and Spain came samples of acute and convalescent COVID-19.

The CDR3 is 18 residues long. Germline V gene sequence: CDR1 LNHNV, CDR2 YYDKDF (reference sequence). The V end was cut by 1 base, the J end by 0 bases, with 16 bases between. It was during active infection that Seattle patients were enrolled and then longitudinally followed. Original processing methods: Reference gene primer amplification gave estimated nucleated cell counts. Method: immunoSEQ multiplex PCR; TCRdb's copy keeps in-frame clones and lacks some. The D gene and trimming were derived from the DNA, and the V and J assignments and clone size from that table. The sample has a few hundred thousand clones; about 88% are singletons.

V and J are TRBV15 and TRBJ1-5, with D maybe TRBD1 (6 bases). This TCR came from a man aged 45-60 years with COVID-19, enrolled during active disease. The sample consisted of peripheral blood. The CDR3 reads CATSRGGRGGYSNQPQHF. For the CDR3, the DNA is TGTGCCACCAGCAGAGGAGGCAGGGGCGGGTATAGCAATCAGCCCCAGCATTTT. Full variable domain (rest looked up from reference TRBV15 and TRBJ1-5): DAMVIQNPRYQVTQFGKPVTLSCSQTLNHNVMYWYQQKSSQAPKLLFHYYDKDFNNEADTPDNFQSRRPNTSFCFLDIRSPGLGDTAMYLCATSRGGRGGYSNQPQHFGDGTRLSIL.